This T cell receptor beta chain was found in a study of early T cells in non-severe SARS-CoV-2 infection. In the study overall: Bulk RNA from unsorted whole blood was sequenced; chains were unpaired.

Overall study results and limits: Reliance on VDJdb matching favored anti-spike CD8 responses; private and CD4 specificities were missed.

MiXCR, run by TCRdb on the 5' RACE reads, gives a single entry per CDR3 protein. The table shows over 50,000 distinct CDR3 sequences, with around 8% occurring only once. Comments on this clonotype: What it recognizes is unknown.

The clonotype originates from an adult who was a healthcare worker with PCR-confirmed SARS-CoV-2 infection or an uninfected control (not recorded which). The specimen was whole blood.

Here the CDR3 reads CASSILVGGGASGSSEQYF. DNA of the CDR3: TGTGCCAGTAGTATCCTAGTCGGGGGAGGGGCTAGCGGGAGCTCCGAGCAGTACTTC. This sequence joins TRBV19 and TRBJ2-7, with 10 nucleotides matching TRBD2. CDR1 and CDR2 (germline): LNHDA, SQIVND (reference sequence). The trim removed 3 bases at V and 6 bases at J, leaving 20 bases unmatched. This CDR3 spans 19 amino acids.